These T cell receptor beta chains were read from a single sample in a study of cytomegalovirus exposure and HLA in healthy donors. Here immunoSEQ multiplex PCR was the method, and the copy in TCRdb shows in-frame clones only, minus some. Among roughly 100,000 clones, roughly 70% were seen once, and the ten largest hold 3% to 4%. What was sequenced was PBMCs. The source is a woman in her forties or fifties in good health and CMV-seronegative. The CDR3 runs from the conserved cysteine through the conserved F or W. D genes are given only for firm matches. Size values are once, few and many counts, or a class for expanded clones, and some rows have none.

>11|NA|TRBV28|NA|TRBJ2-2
CASRGAGELFF
TGTGCCAGTAGAGGCGCCGGGGAGCTGTTTTTT
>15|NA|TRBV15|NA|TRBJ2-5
CATSRDPSYQETQYF
TGTGCCACCAGCAGAGATCCCTCGTACCAAGAGACCCAGTACTTC
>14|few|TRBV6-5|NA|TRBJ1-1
CASSLYGGNTEAFF
TGTGCCAGCAGCTTATACGGGGGGAACACTGAAGCTTTCTTT
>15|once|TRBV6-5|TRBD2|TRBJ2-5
CASKPGGGHQETQYF
TGTGCCAGCAAGCCCGGGGGGGGGCACCAAGAGACCCAGTACTTC
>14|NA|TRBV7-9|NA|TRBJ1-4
CASSTGPVHEKLFF
TGTGCCAGCAGCACAGGGCCGGTCCATGAAAAACTGTTTTTT
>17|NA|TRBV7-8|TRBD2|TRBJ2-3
CASSPLVLAGFSDTQYF
TGTGCCAGCAGCCCGTTGGTGCTAGCGGGCTTTTCTGATACGCAGTATTTT
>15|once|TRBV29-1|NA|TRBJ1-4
CSVGGAGQRNEKLFF
TGCAGCGTGGGGGGGGCCGGACAGCGTAATGAAAAACTGTTTTTT
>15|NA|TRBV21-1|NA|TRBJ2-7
CASSTPRNPYYEQYF
TGTGCCAGCAGCACCCCCAGGAACCCTTACTACGAGCAGTACTTC
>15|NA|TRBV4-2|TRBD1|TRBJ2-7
CASSQEGTDPIEQYF
TGTGCCAGCAGCCAAGAAGGGACAGACCCTATCGAGCAGTACTTC
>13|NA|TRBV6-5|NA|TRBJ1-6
CASSSTTNSPLHF
TGTGCCAGCAGTTCCACAACTAATTCACCCCTCCACTTT
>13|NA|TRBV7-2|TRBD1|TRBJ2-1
CASSPGQAQEQFF
TGTGCCAGCAGCCCGGGACAGGCGCAAGAGCAGTTCTTC
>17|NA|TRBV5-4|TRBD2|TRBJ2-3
CASSLALTSGGTDTQYF
TGTGCCAGCAGCTTGGCCTTAACTAGCGGGGGGACAGATACGCAGTATTTT
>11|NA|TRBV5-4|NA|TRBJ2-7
CASSFYNEQYF
TGTGCCAGCAGCTTTTACAACGAGCAGTACTTC
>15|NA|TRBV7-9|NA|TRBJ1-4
CASSHRRQHNEKLFF
TGTGCCAGCAGCCACCGGCGACAGCATAATGAAAAACTGTTTTTT
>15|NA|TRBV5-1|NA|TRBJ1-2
CASSLAAGKNYGYTF
TGCGCCAGCAGCTTGGCCGCAGGGAAAAACTATGGCTACACCTTC
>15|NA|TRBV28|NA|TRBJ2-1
CASSTPGTPLNEQFF
TGTGCCAGCAGTACACCCGGGACACCCCTCAATGAGCAGTTCTTC
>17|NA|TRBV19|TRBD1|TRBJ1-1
CASRGGQTDSGNTEAFF
TGTGCCAGTAGGGGGGGACAGACTGACTCGGGGAACACTGAAGCTTTCTTT
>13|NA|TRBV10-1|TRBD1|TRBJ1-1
CASSGQGITEDFF
TGCGCCAGCAGCGGACAGGGGATAACTGAAGATTTCTTT
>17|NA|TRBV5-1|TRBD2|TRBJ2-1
CASSLVASGGSLNEQFF
TGCGCCAGCAGCTTGGTGGCTAGCGGGGGCAGTCTGAATGAGCAGTTCTTC
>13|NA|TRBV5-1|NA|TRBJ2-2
CASSISGTGELFF
TGCGCCAGCAGCATTTCAGGGACCGGGGAGCTGTTTTTT
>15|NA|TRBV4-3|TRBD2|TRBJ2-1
CASSPSSGGYNEQFF
TGCGCCAGCAGCCCCTCGAGCGGGGGGTACAATGAGCAGTTCTTC
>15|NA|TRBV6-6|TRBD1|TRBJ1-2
CASSYPTGGSRGYTF
TGTGCCAGCAGTTACCCCACAGGGGGCTCTCGGGGCTACACCTTC
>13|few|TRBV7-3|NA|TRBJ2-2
CASSHYGTGELFF
TGTGCCAGCAGTCACTATGGCACCGGGGAGCTGTTTTTT
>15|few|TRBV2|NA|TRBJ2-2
CASTPGLANTGELFF
TGTGCCAGCACTCCGGGACTTGCGAACACCGGGGAGCTGTTTTTT
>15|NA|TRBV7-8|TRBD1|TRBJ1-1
CASSLTRQGGTEAFF
TGTGCCAGCAGCTTAACCCGACAGGGGGGTACTGAAGCTTTCTTT
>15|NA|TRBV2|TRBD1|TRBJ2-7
CASSDSGQSSYEQYF
TGTGCCAGCAGTGATTCGGGACAGAGCTCCTACGAGCAGTACTTC
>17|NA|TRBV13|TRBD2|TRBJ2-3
CASSLPASGGASDTQYF
TGTGCCAGCAGCTTACCCGCTAGCGGGGGGGCCTCAGATACGCAGTATTTT
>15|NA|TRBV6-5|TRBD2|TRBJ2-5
CASSSTGLAQETQYF
TGTGCCAGCAGTTCCACCGGACTAGCCCAAGAGACCCAGTACTTC
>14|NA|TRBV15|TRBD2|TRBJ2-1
CATSKGREYRRPFF
TGTGCCACCAGCAAGGGGCGGGAGTACCGCCGACCGTTCTTC
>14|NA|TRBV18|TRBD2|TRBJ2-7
CASSPASGRHEQYF
TGTGCCAGCTCACCGGCTAGCGGGAGGCACGAGCAGTACTTC
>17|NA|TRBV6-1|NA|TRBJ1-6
CASSEGRGRSYNSPLHF
TGTGCCAGCAGTGAAGGCAGGGGCCGCTCCTATAATTCACCCCTCCACTTT
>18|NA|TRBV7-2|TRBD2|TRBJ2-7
CASSLAPSGRSSSYEQYF
TGTGCCAGCAGCTTAGCCCCTAGCGGGAGATCAAGCTCCTACGAGCAGTACTTC
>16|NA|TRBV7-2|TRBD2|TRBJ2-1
CASSPPGLAYGNEQFF
TGTGCCAGCAGCCCGCCGGGACTAGCGTATGGCAATGAGCAGTTCTTC
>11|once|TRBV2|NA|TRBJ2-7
CASRLGGEQYF
TGTGCCAGCAGGTTGGGAGGCGAGCAGTACTTC
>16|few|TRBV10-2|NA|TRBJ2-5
CASSELGLGVKETQYF
TGCGCCAGCAGTGAGTTGGGTCTTGGAGTCAAAGAGACCCAGTACTTC
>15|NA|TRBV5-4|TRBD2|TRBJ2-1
CASSTGTSDYNEQFF
TGTGCCAGCAGTACTGGGACTAGCGACTACAATGAGCAGTTCTTC
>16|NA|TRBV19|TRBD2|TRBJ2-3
CASSRGLAGVADTQYF
TGTGCCAGTAGTAGGGGACTAGCGGGAGTCGCAGATACGCAGTATTTT
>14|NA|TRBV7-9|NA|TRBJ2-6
CASSTRSGANVLTF
TGTGCCAGCAGCACGCGCTCTGGGGCCAACGTCCTGACTTTC
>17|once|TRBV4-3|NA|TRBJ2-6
CASSQGSGDSGANVLTF
TGCGCCAGCAGCCAGGGGTCCGGGGACTCTGGGGCCAACGTCCTGACTTTC
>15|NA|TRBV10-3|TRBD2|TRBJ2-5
CAISKGLAGRETQYF
TGTGCCATCAGTAAAGGACTAGCGGGGCGAGAGACCCAGTACTTC
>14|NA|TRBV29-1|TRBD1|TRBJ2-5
CSITNQGARETQYF
TGCAGCATAACAAACCAGGGGGCTCGAGAGACCCAGTACTTC
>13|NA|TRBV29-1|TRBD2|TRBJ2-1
CSVAGLAGNEQFF
TGCAGCGTGGCCGGACTAGCGGGAAATGAGCAGTTCTTC
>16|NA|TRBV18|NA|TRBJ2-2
CASSPTTTIITGELFF
TGTGCCAGCTCACCGACGACGACTATCATCACCGGGGAGCTGTTTTTT
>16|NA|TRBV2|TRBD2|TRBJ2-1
CASRQAGGGVADEQFF
TGTGCCAGCAGACAAGCGGGAGGGGGGGTTGCGGATGAGCAGTTCTTC
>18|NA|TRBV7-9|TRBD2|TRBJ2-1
CASSAPGTSGTSYNEQFF
TGTGCCAGCAGCGCCCCCGGGACTAGCGGGACCTCCTACAATGAGCAGTTCTTC
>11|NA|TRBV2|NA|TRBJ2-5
CASSDSETQYF
TGTGCCAGCAGTGATAGTGAGACCCAGTACTTC
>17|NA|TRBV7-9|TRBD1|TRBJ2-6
CASRGDRASSGANVLTF
TGTGCCAGCAGGGGGGACAGGGCAAGCTCTGGGGCCAACGTCCTGACTTTC
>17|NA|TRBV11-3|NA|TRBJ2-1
CASSINRDMNQRYEQFF
TGTGCCAGCAGCATTAACCGGGACATGAACCAGCGCTATGAGCAGTTCTTC
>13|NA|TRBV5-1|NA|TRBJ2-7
CASTPEGSYEQYF
TGCGCCAGCACGCCGGAGGGCTCCTACGAGCAGTACTTC
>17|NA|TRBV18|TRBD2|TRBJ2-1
CASSPRMSGGASNEQFF
TGTGCCAGCTCACCACGAATGAGCGGGGGGGCTAGCAATGAGCAGTTCTTC
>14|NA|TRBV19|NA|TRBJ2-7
CASSIDIGAREQYF
TGTGCCAGTAGTATAGATATTGGGGCGCGGGAGCAGTACTTC
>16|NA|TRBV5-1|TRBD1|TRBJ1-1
CASSLATGQANTEAFF
TGCGCCAGCAGCTTGGCCACCGGACAGGCGAACACTGAAGCTTTCTTT
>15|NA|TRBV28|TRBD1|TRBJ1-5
CASSVPGGSNQPQHF
TGTGCCAGCAGTGTTCCAGGGGGGAGCAATCAGCCCCAGCATTTT